This is a list of T cell receptor beta chains from one sample in a study of human T cells and chemical hapten exposure. TCRdb reprocessed the RACE reads with MiXCR, giving one entry per CDR3 protein. The table shows roughly 40,000 distinct CDR3 sequences, with roughly 13% occurring only once. This specimen consisted of whole blood, obtained in connection with sensitization to the hapten diphenylcyclopropenone (DPC). Receptors originate from a woman aged 40 to 50 with alopecia areata. Some clones in this sample may be carry-over from other donors' samples. Both conserved end residues are part of each CDR3. D genes are given only for firm matches. Size tells how often a clone was seen (once, few, many) or the class of an expanded clone, and some rows leave it out.

d_gene,abundance,len,j_gene,v_gene,CDR3nt,CDR3aa
.,.,13,TRBJ1-2,TRBV29-1,TGCAGCGTTGTTCCGTTTGCTAACTATGGCTACACCTTC,CSVVPFANYGYTF
.,many,14,TRBJ2-3,TRBV7-9,TGTGCCAGCAGCCGCCTACCTTACGGGGATACGCAGTATTTT,CASSRLPYGDTQYF
.,few,15,TRBJ2-3,TRBV7-9,TGTGCCAGCAGCTTAGTGGTTGGTTACACAGATACGCAGTATTTT,CASSLVVGYTDTQYF
TRBD2,many,16,TRBJ2-3,TRBV29-1,TGCAGCGTTCTGGGGATAGCGGGAGGTATGACAGATACGCAGTATTTT,CSVLGIAGGMTDTQYF
.,many,13,TRBJ1-6,TRBV7-9,TGTGCCAGCAGCTTGGGAGTGGATAGGCCCCTCCACTTT,CASSLGVDRPLHF
TRBD2,many,15,TRBJ2-5,TRBV3-1,TGTGCCAGCAGCTCCGAGACTAGCGGCAGGGAGACCCAGTACTTC,CASSSETSGRETQYF
.,many,11,TRBJ2-5,TRBV27,TGTGCCAGCAGTTCCGGAGAGACCCAGTACTTC,CASSSGETQYF
.,.,13,TRBJ2-7,TRBV28,TGTGCCACGGCCGGGCCCCCTGGGTACGAGCAGTACTTC,CATAGPPGYEQYF
TRBD2,many,15,TRBJ2-1,TRBV19,TGTGCCAGTAGTATAACGGGAGGGCCGTACAATGAGCAGTTCTTC,CASSITGGPYNEQFF
.,.,13,TRBJ1-2,TRBV5-6,TGTGCCAGCAGCTTGCGGTCAGGGCATGGCTACACCTTC,CASSLRSGHGYTF
.,few,13,TRBJ1-1,TRBV7-9,TGTGCCAGCAGCGAGACAGGCTACACTGAAGCTTTCTTT,CASSETGYTEAFF
.,few,15,TRBJ1-6,TRBV28,TGTGCCAGCAGTTTATTGAACGGGATTAATTCACCCCTCCACTTT,CASSLLNGINSPLHF
TRBD1,many,14,TRBJ1-2,TRBV7-9,TGTGCCAGCAGCCCAGGACAGGGGGCAGACGGCTACACCTTC,CASSPGQGADGYTF
.,medium-sized,14,TRBJ1-1,TRBV7-2,TGTGCCAGCAGCTTAGTTCCGTTGAACACTGAAGCTTTCTTT,CASSLVPLNTEAFF
TRBD1,.,13,TRBJ2-1,TRBV30,TGTGCCTGGAGTGCACAGGGGGCTGGCGAGCAGTTCTTC,CAWSAQGAGEQFF
.,few,16,TRBJ1-1,TRBV4-1,TGCGCCAGCAGCCATGTGGGAAGAGGCAAGGGCACTGAAGCTTTCTTT,CASSHVGRGKGTEAFF
TRBD2,.,15,TRBJ2-1,TRBV7-2,TGTGCCAGCAGCCTTTCGACTAGCGCTTACAATGAGCAGTTCTTC,CASSLSTSAYNEQFF
TRBD2,.,12,TRBJ2-1,TRBV2,TGTGCCAGCAGCGTAGCGGGAGATGAGCAGTTCTTC,CASSVAGDEQFF
.,many,14,TRBJ1-5,TRBV20-1,TGCAGTGCTAGACCACTGACAGTGTCTCAGCCCCAGCATTTT,CSARPLTVSQPQHF
.,many,14,TRBJ2-7,TRBV28,TGTGCCAGCAGTTTACGGGGCAGGAGCTACGAGCAGTACTTC,CASSLRGRSYEQYF
.,many,16,TRBJ2-5,TRBV20-1,TGCAGTGCTAGAGGAGGGGCAAGCGTATCGCAAGAGACCCAGTACTTC,CSARGGASVSQETQYF
.,many,14,TRBJ1-2,TRBV4-1,TGCGCCAGCAGCCACCCAAGTCCCGGACGTGGCTACACCTTC,CASSHPSPGRGYTF
TRBD1,few,16,TRBJ2-5,TRBV27,TGTGCCAGCAGACGCGCCCGGGACAGGGGTCGGAAGACCCAGTACTTC,CASRRARDRGRKTQYF
TRBD2,few,13,TRBJ2-1,TRBV29-1,TGCAGCGTTGGGCTAGCGGGGGTAGTTGAGCAGTTCTTC,CSVGLAGVVEQFF
.,few,12,TRBJ2-7,TRBV29-1,TGCAGCGTTGAAGGGACAAGATACGAGCAGTACTTC,CSVEGTRYEQYF
.,many,14,TRBJ1-5,TRBV20-1,TGCAGTGCTACCCCTCTATTGGGCAAGAGTCCCCAGCATTTT,CSATPLLGKSPQHF
.,few,16,TRBJ2-3,TRBV5-6,TGTGCCAGCACCCCTCTCGGACCCGGGGGCACAGATACGCAGTATTTT,CASTPLGPGGTDTQYF
.,few,14,TRBJ2-6,TRBV12-3/TRBV12-4,TGTGCCAGCAGTCGTCGGACAGGGGCCAACGTCCTGACTTTC,CASSRRTGANVLTF
TRBD1,.,14,TRBJ2-5,TRBV28,TGTGCCAGCCACCTCACAGGGGACAGAGGGACCCAGTACTTC,CASHLTGDRGTQYF
TRBD1,few,16,TRBJ1-6,TRBV30,TGTGCCTGGAGTCTGACAGGGGTAGACTATAATTCACCCCTCCACTTT,CAWSLTGVDYNSPLHF
.,few,16,TRBJ2-3,TRBV29-1,TGCAGCGTTGAAGATGCCCTCCTAGCCAGCACAGATACGCAGTATTTT,CSVEDALLASTDTQYF
.,.,12,TRBJ1-5,TRBV21-1,TGTGCCAGTTGGGGGTACTATCAGCCCCAGCATTTT,CASWGYYQPQHF
.,few,15,TRBJ2-5,TRBV7-9,TGTGCCAGCAGCTTATTCGGGCCAGAAATAGAGACCCAGTACTTC,CASSLFGPEIETQYF
.,few,13,TRBJ2-3,TRBV9,TGTGCCAGCAGCGTAGGCCAGTTAGCTACGCAGTATTTT,CASSVGQLATQYF
.,few,14,TRBJ2-1,TRBV5-1,TGCGCCAGCAGCTTGGACAGACGCTACAATGAGCAGTTCTTC,CASSLDRRYNEQFF
.,few,13,TRBJ2-7,TRBV10-3,TGTGCCATCAGTTCACTTGTTGGCGACGAGCAGTACTTC,CAISSLVGDEQYF
.,.,17,TRBJ1-4,TRBV19,TGTGCCAGTAGTATAAGAATCGGGCGTTTGGCTAATGAAAAACTGTTTTTT,CASSIRIGRLANEKLFF
TRBD1,many,15,TRBJ2-5,TRBV6-6,TGTGCCAGCAGACGGACAGGGGGGCGTGGGGAGACCCAGTACTTC,CASRRTGGRGETQYF
.,many,13,TRBJ1-1,TRBV18,TGTGCCAGCTCACCACTCGAGAGCACTGAAGCTTTCTTT,CASSPLESTEAFF
.,.,11,TRBJ1-5,TRBV28,TGTGCCAGCAGTTTTCGACAGTTCCAGCATTTT,CASSFRQFQHF